This T cell receptor (beta chain) was retrieved from a study of T cells in Graves' hyperthyroidism and ophthalmopathy. This clonotype was found many times. The germline CDR1 and CDR2 sequences are SGHVS and FQNEAQ. The CDR3 covers 15 residues. The germline V and J ends were trimmed by 1 base and 6 bases, with 15 bases remaining between them. Amplification targeted TCR beta CDR3 regions from RNA transcripts. HTBI primers were used for first-round RT-PCR of the TCR CDR3. TCRdb reprocessed the multiplex PCR reads with MiXCR, giving one entry per CDR3 protein. The sample comprises under 700,000 distinct CDR3 sequences, around 46% of which are singletons, and roughly 8.2% rests with the top ten.

Sequencing used peripheral blood or thyroid tissue (not recorded which). The chain carries TRBV7-8 and TRBJ1-2, with D perhaps TRBD1 (6 bases). The receptor was derived from a young woman with Graves' hyperthyroidism. CDR3 nucleotides: TGTGCCAGCAGCTTAGGAGCCAGGGGTAATAATGGCTACACCTTC. Its protein product is CASSLGARGNNGYTF. The complete variable domain, with remaining parts taken from reference TRBV7-8 and TRBJ1-2, reads GAGVSQSPRYKVAKRGQDVALRCDPISGHVSLFWYQQALGQGPEFLTYFQNEAQLDKSGLPSDRFFAERPEGSVSTLKIQRTQQEDSAVYLCASSLGARGNNGYTFGSGTRLTVV.